The 9 T cell receptor beta chains in this list originate from one sample, sequenced in a study of T cells after yellow fever vaccination. Via MiXCR, TCRdb re-called the 5' RACE reads, giving one row per CDR3 protein. The sample has about 73,000 distinct CDR3 sequences; 7.7% are singletons. This specimen was CD8+ T cells sorted from PBMCs, taken on the day of the yellow fever booster vaccination. The receptors originated from a man aged 25-40 years who received the YFV17D yellow fever vaccine.

This clonotype was seen a handful of times. CDR3 sequence: CAWSAIGQSRYNEQFF. Here the CDR3 DNA reads TGTGCCTGGAGTGCCATAGGACAGAGTCGTTACAATGAGCAGTTCTTC. The chain uses TRBV30 and TRBJ2-1, with TRBD1 as a possible D gene (6 bases). Germline V gene data show CDR1 as GTSNPN and CDR2 as SVGIG (reference sequence). The V gene lost 1 base and the J gene lost 4 bases, with 17 bases spanning the gap. CDR3 length: 16 residues.

This clonotype was detected a few times. The rearrangement links TRBV6-1 to TRBJ2-7, with D possibly matching TRBD1 (5 bases). Trimming shortened V by 5 bases and J by 4 bases, and 15 bases separated the two germline ends. Germline CDR1 and CDR2: MNHNS and SASEGT. The CDR3 runs to 14 residues. CDR3 loop: CASSPLPQGYEQYF. The CDR3 nucleotides are TGTGCCAGCAGTCCGCTCCCGCAGGGATACGAGCAGTACTTC.

This clonotype was observed a few times. This sequence joins TRBV7-2 and TRBJ1-6; possible D gene TRBD1, 6 bases. The CDR3 runs 17 residues. The germline V gene encodes CDR1 SGHTA and CDR2 FQGNSA. Trimming pared 5 bases from V and 7 bases from J, leaving 21 bases between. CDR3 amino acids: CASSIYRVVDDNSPLHF. The CDR3 DNA reads as TGTGCCAGCAGCATATACAGGGTTGTAGATGACAATTCACCCCTCCACTTT.

This chain joins TRBV6-1 and TRBJ2-1; TRBD2 agrees at 10 bases. The CDR3 has 14 residues. Trimming removed 6 bases from V and 5 bases from J; junction bases left unmatched: 4. In germline, CDR1 is MNHNS, CDR2 SASEGT. The CDR3, as DNA: TGTGCCAGCAGGCCGGGACTAGCGAACAATGAGCAGTTCTTC. Protein product: CASRPGLANNEQFF.

This clonotype was seen a handful of times. The CDR3 DNA reads TGTGCCAGCAGTTGGGGACTAGCGGGAGAAAACGAGCAGTACTTC. Translating it yields CASSWGLAGENEQYF. The chain couples TRBV28 to TRBJ2-7; TRBD2 matches 14 bases. The CDR3 extends over 15 amino acids. Unmatched junction bases numbered 4, after V lost 4 bases and J lost 5 bases. The germline V gene encodes CDR1 MDHEN and CDR2 SYDVKM.

There are a few counts of this clonotype. The chain employs TRBV7-8 and TRBJ2-3; D unresolved. CDR1 and CDR2 from the germline V gene are SGHVS and FQNEAQ. The CDR3 sequence is 14 residues long. V was cut by 5 bases and J by 2 bases, with 11 bases left in between. The CDR3 spells CASSLSRVTDTQYF. The CDR3 nucleotides are TGTGCCAGCAGCCTGAGCCGGGTCACAGATACGCAGTATTTT.

The V gene is TRBV29-1, the J gene TRBJ2-7; the match to TRBD2 covers 7 bases. The trim removed 5 bases at V and 3 bases at J, leaving 13 bases unmatched. Germline V lookup: CDR1 SQVTM, CDR2 ANQGSEA. The CDR3 spans 15 residues. The CDR3 nucleotides are TGCAGCGTTACTAGGGAGGGGACGTACCTCTACGAGCAGTACTTC. This codes for CSVTREGTYLYEQYF.

V is TRBV5-1 and J is TRBJ1-1, with D perhaps matching TRBD1 (6 bases). The germline gives CDR1 SGHRS, CDR2 YFSETQ. There are 14 residues in the CDR3. V shed 3 bases and J shed 1 base, with 10 bases lying between them. This CDR3 reads CASSSGEGNTEAFF. The DNA of the CDR3 is TGCGCCAGCAGCTCAGGGGAGGGGAACACTGAAGCTTTCTTT.

The gene calls are TRBV18 and TRBJ2-7; no clear D gene. Between the trimmed V and J ends, which lost 0 bases and 0 bases, there was a span of 3 bases. The germline V gene has CDR1 KGHSH and CDR2 LQKENI. This CDR3 has 13 residues. The CDR3 sequence is CASSPPDSYEQYF. The CDR3 DNA reads TGTGCCAGCTCACCACCGGACTCCTACGAGCAGTACTTC.